This entry lists 26 T cell receptor beta chains sequenced from one sample in a study of T cell repertoires in cytomegalovirus infection. These receptors are not linked to any known antigen. TCRdb reanalysed the reads using MiXCR and keeps one entry per CDR3 protein. The data show approximately 1,000,000 distinct CDR3 sequences, approximately 31% seen once. The sample in question was cultured CD8+ T cells from PBMCs, obtained from culture after CMV antigen stimulation. These receptors originate from a human donor in good health (CMV status not recorded). Some clones in this sample may be carry-over from other donors' samples.

This clonotype was recorded many times. The chain recombines TRBV9 with TRBJ2-7; D uncertain. CDR3 size: 13 residues. Trimming took off 1 base at V and 6 bases at J, with 11 bases between the two ends. Germline loops: CDR1 SGDLS, CDR2 YYNGEE. The CDR3 nucleotides read TGTGCCAGCAGCGTAACTCCGGGCTCCGAGCAGTACTTC. It encodes CASSVTPGSEQYF.

The chain joins TRBV12-5 to TRBJ2-1; TRBD2 agrees at 11 bases. The V segment lost 6 bases and the J segment 7 bases; nucleotides outside the gene matches: 11. Per the germline V gene, CDR1 is LGHNT and CDR2 is FRNRAP. This CDR3 comprises 16 residues. CDR3 DNA: TGTGCTAGTGGATTTAGCGGGGGGGCCATGGGGAATGAGCAGTTCTTC. This gives the protein CASGFSGGAMGNEQFF.

The V call is TRBV28, the J call TRBJ1-3, with TRBD1 identical over 9 bases. This CDR3 contains 16 residues. After removal of 4 bases from V and 12 bases from J, the junction contained 16 bases not matched to a gene. CDR1 MDHEN and CDR2 SYDVKM come from the germline V gene. The CDR3 protein is CASSSHLRDRAEGIYF. DNA of the CDR3: TGTGCCAGCAGTTCACATCTCCGGGACAGGGCCGAAGGCATATATTTT.

The chain uses TRBV14 and TRBJ1-4; 9 bases agree with TRBD1. The germline V gene encodes CDR1 SGHDN and CDR2 FVKESK. The CDR3 sequence is 14 residues long. The junction had 4 bases not matched to a gene; V was cut back by 3 bases and J by 8 bases. Written as DNA, the CDR3 is TGTGCCAGCAGCCAGGGACAGGGAAGAGAAAAACTGTTTTTT. Amino acids: CASSQGQGREKLFF. The full variable domain, its missing parts supplied by reference TRBV14 and TRBJ1-4, is EAGVTQFPSHSVIEKGQTVTLRCDPISGHDNLYWYRRVMGKEIKFLLHFVKESKQDESGMPNNRFLAERTGGTYSTLKVQPAELEDSGVYFCASSQGQGREKLFFGSGTQLSVL.

The gene calls are TRBV9 and TRBJ2-1, with 7 positions matching TRBD1. Germline V gives CDR1 SGDLS, CDR2 YYNGEE. The CDR3 consists of 24 residues. V shed 4 bases and J 6 bases; nucleotides not matched to a gene: 37. CDR3 bases: TGTGCCAGCAGCTATAACTCGGGCAGGGGGAGCCCTACCACACGCTACGACAATTTCAATGAGCAGTTCTTC. Protein: CASSYNSGRGSPTTRYDNFNEQFF. The full variable domain, with the rest looked up from reference TRBV9 and TRBJ2-1, is DSGVTQTPKHLITATGQRVTLRCSPRSGDLSVYWYQQSLDQGLQFLIQYYNGEERAKGNILERFSAQQFPDLHSELNLSSLELGDSALYFCASSYNSGRGSPTTRYDNFNEQFFGPGTRLTVL.

This chain joins TRBV6-1 and TRBJ2-3; D is unresolved. This CDR3 is built from 16 residues. Trimming left V 7 bases short and J 0 bases short, with 17 bases between. Germline CDR1 and CDR2: MNHNS and SASEGT. The CDR3 coding sequence is TGTGCCAGCACTCCTGGCCTCTATTCTAGCACAGATACGCAGTATTTT. Encoded protein: CASTPGLYSSTDTQYF.

Points on this clonotype: A much bigger clone sits one base away, suggesting this may be a read error. CDR3 nucleotide sequence: TGTGCCAGCAACAAATCCGAGTCAAATTACAATGAGCAGTTCTTC. Protein product: CASNKSESNYNEQFF. The chain is built from TRBV7-4 and TRBJ2-1; D unresolved. Germline V gives CDR1 SGHVT, CDR2 SQSDAQ. Trimming took 7 bases from V and 4 from J, leaving 17 bases between them. The CDR3 totals 15 residues.

This chain uses TRBV2 with TRBJ2-3, with D possibly TRBD1 on 6 matching bases. V was pared by 6 bases and J by 0 bases, with 13 bases between. The CDR3 length is 15 residues. The germline CDR1 and CDR2 sequences are SNHLY and FYNNEI. CDR3 sequence: CASRRATGSTDTQYF. DNA for the CDR3: TGTGCCAGCAGAAGGGCCACAGGGAGCACAGATACGCAGTATTTT.

This clonotype showed up just a few times. This rearrangement joins TRBV27 to TRBJ1-5; weak D call: TRBD1 (5 bases). V lost 6 bases and J 4 bases, leaving 10 bases between the germline ends. Germline V gene sequence: CDR1 MNHEY, CDR2 SMNVEV (reference sequence). The CDR3 totals 13 residues. CDR3 residues: CASSQNRNQPQHF. CDR3 in DNA: TGTGCCAGCAGCCAAAACAGGAATCAGCCCCAGCATTTT.

This clonotype was recorded many times. CDR3 in DNA: TGTGCCAGCAGTGAAGTCCCAAGCGGACCAACCGGGGAGCTGTTTTTT. Translating it yields CASSEVPSGPTGELFF. The J gene is TRBJ2-2, the V gene TRBV6-1, with a tentative D call TRBD2 (5 bases). The germline V and J ends were trimmed by 1 base and 5 bases, with 14 bases remaining between them. Germline V CDR1 and CDR2: MNHNS, SASEGT. The CDR3 is 16 amino acids.

This clonotype was picked up a small number of times. The J gene is TRBJ2-7, the V gene TRBV7-8; D unclear. The V gene lost 5 bases and the J gene lost 2 bases, with 16 bases spanning the gap. The CDR3 contains 15 residues. Germline lookup yields CDR1 SGHVS and CDR2 FQNEAQ. The CDR3 is CASSGRTPSAYEQYF. The DNA of the CDR3 is TGTGCCAGCAGCGGTCGGACGCCTTCCGCCTACGAGCAGTACTTC. Looking up the rest from reference TRBV7-8 and TRBJ2-7 gives the full variable domain: GAGVSQSPRYKVAKRGQDVALRCDPISGHVSLFWYQQALGQGPEFLTYFQNEAQLDKSGLPSDRFFAERPEGSVSTLKIQRTQQEDSAVYLCASSGRTPSAYEQYFGPGTRLTVT.

This clonotype was picked up many times. V and J are TRBV7-2 and TRBJ2-5; D is tentatively TRBD1 or TRBD2 (5 bases each). Per the germline V gene, CDR1 is SGHTA and CDR2 is FQGNSA. This CDR3 has 14 residues. V was cut by 6 bases and J by 4 bases, with 15 bases left in between. CDR3 DNA: TGTGCCAGCAGAAGGACCTCGGGGCGAGAGACCCAGTACTTC. Translation: CASRRTSGRETQYF. The variable domain in full, completed from reference TRBV7-2 and TRBJ2-5, reads GAGVSQSPSNKVTEKGKDVELRCDPISGHTALYWYRQSLGQGLEFLIYFQGNSAPDKSGLPSDRFSAERTGGSVSTLTIQRTQQEDSAVYLCASRRTSGRETQYFGPGTRLLVL.

The genes are TRBV5-4 and TRBJ2-2; the D is unclear. The V end lost 2 bases, the J end lost 4 bases, and 12 bases lay between the germline ends. Germline lookup yields CDR1 SGHNT and CDR2 YYREEE (reference sequence). This CDR3 is 15 amino acids long. The CDR3 DNA is TGTGCCAGCAGCTTAATACCCAATGGCACCGGGGAGCTGTTTTTT. This translates into CASSLIPNGTGELFF.

The J gene is TRBJ2-1, the V gene TRBV9; D is uncertain. V was cut by 4 bases and J by 9 bases, with 11 bases left in between. Germline V gene data show CDR1 as SGDLS and CDR2 as YYNGEE. This CDR3 spans 12 amino acids. DNA for the CDR3: TGTGCCAGCAGCTCAAGAAAATCTGAGCAGTTCTTC. It translates to CASSSRKSEQFF.

There are a few counts of this clonotype. The V and J genes are TRBV7-9 and TRBJ1-1; 9 bases agree with TRBD1. Unmatched junction bases numbered 10, after V lost 5 bases and J lost 0 bases. CDR1 SEHNR and CDR2 FQNEAQ come from the germline V gene (reference sequence). The length of the CDR3 is 17 residues. CDR3 amino acids: CASSNSGQGMVNTEAFF. The CDR3 DNA follows: TGTGCCAGCAGCAACTCAGGACAGGGGATGGTGAACACTGAAGCTTTCTTT. Drawing the rest from reference TRBV7-9 and TRBJ1-1, the complete variable domain is DTGVSQNPRHKITKRGQNVTFRCDPISEHNRLYWYRQTLGQGPEFLTYFQNEAQLEKSRLLSDRFSAERPKGSFSTLEIQRTEQGDSAMYLCASSNSGQGMVNTEAFFGQGTRLTVV.

V is TRBV7-6 and J is TRBJ2-5, with 11 bases identical to TRBD1. The germline V gene has CDR1 SGHVS and CDR2 FNYEAQ. Trimming at V came to 4 bases and at J to 4 bases, leaving 8 bases not matched to a gene. The CDR3 covers 16 residues. CDR3 loop: CASSYYGQGALETQYF. CDR3 bases: TGTGCCAGCAGCTACTACGGACAGGGGGCCCTAGAGACCCAGTACTTC.

Turning to this clonotype: This clone may be a read error of a much larger clone one base away. V gene TRBV7-2 combines with J gene TRBJ2-2; D is unclear. CDR3 size: 14 residues. Germline CDR1 is SGHTA and CDR2 is FQGNSA. CDR3: CAGSFGYLTGELFF. The CDR3 coding sequence is TGTGCCGGCAGCTTCGGCTACCTGACCGGGGAGCTGTTTTTT.

This clonotype was seen a handful of times. The rearrangement joins TRBV6-1 to TRBJ2-7; 8 nucleotides line up with TRBD2. Per germline, CDR1 MNHNS and CDR2 SASEGT. The CDR3 length is 16 residues. The J segment lost 4 bases and the V segment lost 2 bases, leaving 10 bases of the junction unmatched. CDR3 amino acids: CASSETPAGAFYEQYV. The CDR3 nucleotides are TGTGCCAGCAGTGAAACACCAGCGGGGGCCTTTTACGAGCAGTACGTC.

This chain uses TRBV12-3 or TRBV12-4 with TRBJ1-2; possible D gene TRBD1, 5 bases. This CDR3 has 15 residues. V shed 7 bases and J shed 7 bases, with 22 bases lying between them. The CDR3 region has the DNA TGTGCCAGCATTCACTGGGACCGGGGGTGGAGTGGCTACACCTTC. Its protein is CASIHWDRGWSGYTF.

The chain employs TRBV6-5 and TRBJ2-7; possible D gene TRBD2, 5 bases. V shed 5 bases and J shed 5 bases, with 16 bases lying between them. The CDR3 runs 14 residues. The V gene's germline CDR1 is MNHEY and CDR2 SVGAGI. As DNA, the CDR3 is TGTGCCAGCAGTCTCGCTAGCCAGGTGGACGAGCAGTACTTC. Translated: CASSLASQVDEQYF.

The rearrangement uses TRBV6-1 and TRBJ2-6; D gene uncertain. Trimming left V 7 bases short and J 0 bases short, with 13 bases between. Germline CDR1 and CDR2: MNHNS and SASEGT. The CDR3 extends over 16 amino acids. The CDR3 loop is CASIQPTNSGANVLTF. CDR3 coding DNA: TGTGCCAGCATCCAACCCACGAACTCTGGGGCCAACGTCCTGACTTTC.

This clonotype showed up many times. V is TRBV7-6 and J is TRBJ1-1; the D gene is possibly TRBD1 (5 bases). V was trimmed by 5 bases and J by 1 base, leaving 11 bases between them. The CDR3 covers 14 residues. CDR1 is SGHVS, CDR2 FNYEAQ, per germline. The CDR3 reads CASSPGRPNTEAFF. CDR3 in DNA: TGTGCCAGCAGCCCGGGACGGCCGAACACTGAAGCTTTCTTT.

The chain uses TRBV7-6 and TRBJ2-3; D is tentatively TRBD1 or TRBD2 (6 bases each). Germline CDR1 SGHVS, CDR2 FNYEAQ. Trimming stripped 1 base from V and 2 bases from J, with 19 bases between. The CDR3 loop spans 18 amino acids. The chain's CDR3 is CASSLGPEGDLVTDTQYF. DNA of the CDR3: TGTGCCAGCAGCTTAGGCCCGGAGGGGGATCTGGTCACAGATACGCAGTATTTT.

The sample holds a few counts of this clonotype. This CDR3 is CASSQVGTTAREYAQYF. CDR3 coding DNA: TGCGCCAGCAGCCAAGTCGGGACTACAGCCCGGGAATACGCGCAGTATTTT. The V gene is TRBV4-1, the J gene TRBJ2-3; 7 bases match TRBD2. The CDR3 runs to 17 residues. V trimming: 1 base; J trimming: 10 bases; junction bases outside the gene matches: 17. Per germline, CDR1 MGHRA and CDR2 YSYEKL.

The V and J genes are TRBV7-6 and TRBJ2-2; D remains ambiguous. Germline V gives CDR1 SGHVS, CDR2 FNYEAQ. The V end lost 0 bases, the J end lost 4 bases, and 15 bases lay between the germline ends. The CDR3 is 17 residues long. The CDR3 sequence: CASSLASIPPSTGELFF. Here the CDR3 DNA reads TGTGCCAGCAGCTTAGCGTCGATTCCCCCGTCCACCGGGGAGCTGTTTTTT.

The chain employs TRBV28 and TRBJ2-1; 7 nucleotides match TRBD2. The V gene's germline CDR1 is MDHEN and CDR2 SYDVKM. V was clipped by 5 bases and J by 0 bases; unmatched bases: 10. This CDR3 is 17 amino acids long. The DNA for the CDR3 is TGTGCCAGCAGTCCCTTCGGGCGGGGGAGCTCCTACAATGAGCAGTTCTTC. Translated, it gives CASSPFGRGSSYNEQFF.